This TCR beta chain was observed in a study of blood T cell repertoires in COVID-19. The table came from immunoSEQ multiplex PCR; TCRdb's copy has only in-frame clones and leaves some out. This sample yields over 85,000 clones, of which 80% to 90% are seen a single time; approximately 7.4% belongs to the top ten. There are 15 residues in the CDR3. The ends were cut back, 0 bases at V and 2 bases at J, with 11 bases in the middle. Germline CDR1 ENHRY, CDR2 SYGVKD. This sequence was found in a human donor with acute or convalescent COVID-19. The donor label of this sample is uncertain. The chain couples TRBV10-3 to TRBJ2-7; no firm D call. The specimen sequenced was peripheral blood. CDR3 DNA sequence: TGTGCCATCAGTGAGTCTGATTACAGAGCCTACGAGCAGTACTTC. Translated: CAISESDYRAYEQYF.